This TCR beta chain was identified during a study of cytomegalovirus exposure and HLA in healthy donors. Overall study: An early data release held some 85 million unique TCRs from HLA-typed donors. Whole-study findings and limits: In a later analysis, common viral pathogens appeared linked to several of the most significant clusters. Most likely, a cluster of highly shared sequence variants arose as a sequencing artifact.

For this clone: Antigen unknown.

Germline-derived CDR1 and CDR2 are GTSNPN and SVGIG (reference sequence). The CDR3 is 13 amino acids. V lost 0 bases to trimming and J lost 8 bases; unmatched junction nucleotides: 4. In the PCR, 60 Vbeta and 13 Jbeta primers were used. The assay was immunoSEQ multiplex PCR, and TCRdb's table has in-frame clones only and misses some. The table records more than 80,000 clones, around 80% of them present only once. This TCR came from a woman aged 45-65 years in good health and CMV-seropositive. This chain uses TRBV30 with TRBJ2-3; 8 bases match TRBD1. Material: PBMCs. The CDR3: CAWSVQGGGTQYF. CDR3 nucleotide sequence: TGTGCCTGGAGTGTACAGGGGGGAGGTACGCAGTATTTT.